The sequence of this T cell receptor (beta chain) was determined in a study of cytomegalovirus exposure and HLA in healthy donors (dated by TCRdb to 2017 to 2019). About the investigation overall: An earlier analysis of a few hundred of the donors reported 276 Gb of sequence data and about 120 million unique TCR beta sequences obtained from 180 million or so T cells. An early release covering roughly 580 HLA-typed donors comprised 250 to 350 gigabases of sequencing data and around 85 million unique TCR sequences. The genetic ancestry cluster associated with self-reported Caucasian donors included 80% to 90% of the 350 to 500 genotyped donors. The aim of the study was to test whether cataloging public T cell receptors could identify signatures of past pathogen exposure. Using immunosequencing, the study profiled T cell repertoires from 500 to 800 subjects and related those repertoires to cytomegalovirus serostatus. Besides the first cohort of under 700 subjects, a separate validation cohort made up of over 100 different subjects was used. To predict cytomegalovirus infection status, the study combined high-throughput TCR immunosequencing, statistical association of individual TCRs with disease status, and machine learning. A later analysis re-analyzed previously published TCR beta repertoires from 600 to 850 donors and added high-resolution HLA genotyping to study TCR occurrence patterns. The later analysis used no new phenotypic data to find candidate immune exposures, relying instead on TCR beta sequences and their occurrence across donors. An earlier analysis of approximately 630 of the donors applied high-throughput TCR beta sequencing to assess whether each TCR beta V gene segment acted as functional or pseudogenic. Donor age, sex, ethnicity and CMV serostatus were compiled alongside the repertoire data. In a later genetic analysis, genome-wide SNP genotypes for about three fifths of the roughly 670 donors were used, and that subset was treated as a discovery cohort. All discovery cohort repertoires had been generated using a single sequencing platform. HLA typing covered class I and class II loci at four-digit resolution. The number of donors typed differed by locus, with 629-630 for A, B, C, DRB1 and DQB1, roughly 550 for DQA1, 600 to 610 for DPA1, and 450 to 480 for DPB1. Several DR-DQ haplotypes were treated as single units for association and clustering because of strong linkage in the cohort. Across roughly 420 genotyped donors of the cohort, an average of about 200,000 unique TCR beta nucleotide sequences per donor were sequenced, and approximately 17% of those sequences were non-productive. The study at large found these results: It was suggested by the authors that the approach could potentially be generalized to other disease states and immunological phenotypes. An earlier analysis of around 600 of the donors showed that most TCR beta V segments appeared in productive rearrangements either about 90% or about 30% of the time, which broadly matched IMGT annotations. Specific HLA alleles were associated with some 15,000 TCR beta sequences at a false discovery rate of 0.05 in a later analysis. A later analysis found that TCR association rates varied across HLA loci, with DRB1 alleles showing the most associated TCRs and HLA-C alleles the fewest. Linkage disequilibrium might explain the correlated functional status among segregating V segments, but an unknown experimental factor could not be excluded. A further reported finding was that TCR beta sequences accurately predicted the HLA-A and HLA-B alleles for most subjects in the first cohort. In a later analysis, HLA-associated TCR beta chains showed more clonal expansion and lower generation probabilities than non-associated chains that were equally common. A total of 150 or so TCR beta chains were listed by the study as associated with cytomegalovirus. According to a later analysis, most CMV-associated TCR beta chains appeared to be HLA-restricted, and the HLA associations seemed to be driven largely by CMV exposure. An association between a missense DCLRE1C variant and V-gene and J-gene trimming of TCR beta chains was found in a later genetic analysis and replicated in an independent cohort. The presence/absence analyses assumed that sequencing depth was roughly uniform across donors, and that assumption may not be true. Three of the identified cytomegalovirus-associated TCR beta chains were confirmed in vitro to be specific for cytomegalovirus antigens. Strong co-occurrence of HLA alleles, especially DR and DQ, made assigning TCR associations to individual alleles difficult. Across donors, most TCR sequences were observed very rarely, whereas some public TCRs were present in many individuals. Because counts were too low, about 18 rarely observed V segments, including chromosome 9 orphons, were excluded from the earlier analysis of roughly 580 of the donors. A later analysis reported that several top co-occurrence clusters appeared linked to parvovirus B19, influenza, CMV and Epstein-Barr virus. Because some donors lacked HLA typing at each locus, the association tests relied only on the typed subset. According to a later genetic analysis, donors in an Asian-associated ancestry cluster had fewer N-insertions in productive TCRs than the approximately 650-donor mean. In this cohort, only TCR beta chains were sequenced, and detectable features were limited by the absence of alpha or paired-chain data. For the cohort, immune exposure information was limited to CMV serostatus. A group of highly shared sequence variants was considered likely to be a technical artifact of the sequencing pipeline. The classifier was reported to diagnose cytomegalovirus status with high specificity and sensitivity in both the original and validation cohorts. Some IMGT-functional V segments, including TRBV6-2 and TRBV6-3, could not be told apart with the 87-base-pair reads, so those segments were excluded.

Preparation of the library involved the immunoSEQ multiplex PCR assay. A mixture of 60 forward primers for TCR Vbeta segments and 13 reverse primers for TCR Jbeta segments was used in the multiplex PCR. A multiplex PCR assay on genomic DNA amplified the CDR3 region of rearranged TCR beta genes. The amplified TCR beta libraries were sequenced on the Illumina HiSeq System as 87-base-pair reads. The original methods were these. In a later analysis, 77 million or so unique TCR beta chains were counted across the 500 to 850 repertoires, and approximately 11 million of these chains were shared by at least two donors. A nearest-neighbor algorithm error-corrected the raw reads and collapsed the reads into unique sequences, merging closely related sequences to remove PCR and sequencing errors. Alignment of CDR3 sequences to IMGT reference sequences was used to assign V, D and J gene segments. For a sequence to be retained, a match of at least six nucleotides to both a V gene segment and a J gene segment was required. Rearrangements were called productive when the CDR3 lacked stop codons and stayed in frame with V and J; all others were non-productive. Following IMGT convention, CDR3 was defined as the stretch from the second conserved V-encoded cysteine up to the conserved J-encoded phenylalanine. The earlier analysis of about 590 of the donors excluded sequences that lacked an unambiguous match to a single V gene segment. An earlier analysis of fewer than 750 of the donors called V segments functional above 56.7% productive rearrangements and segregating when the between-donor standard deviation exceeded 5%. A statistical classification framework was built for diagnosing cytomegalovirus status from the catalog of TCR beta chain sequences. In a later analysis, V and J genes were assigned by comparing TCR nucleotide sequences against IMGT/GENE-DB human TR gene sequences. A later analysis assigned CDR3 sequences and most-parsimonious VDJ recombination scenarios with the TCRdist pipeline. In a later analysis, every TCR beta chain was defined by the combination of its CDR3 amino acid sequence and its V-gene family, and reads without a unique V-gene family were dropped. A later analysis removed 600 or so highly shared, low-generation-probability nucleotide sequences to deal with suspected cross-contamination and a sequencing artifact. In a later analysis, a clonal expansion index for each public chain was calculated from normalized within-repertoire ranks of inferred template counts. Generation probabilities in a later analysis came from a VDJ recombination model fitted to out-of-frame rearrangements, and those results were checked against IGoR. In a later analysis, TCR-TCR, TCR-HLA and TCR-CMV co-occurrence was scored with hypergeometric tests, and a repertoire-size bias correction was applied to TCR pairs. A later analysis estimated false discovery rates by permuting HLA or CMV assignments 20 times. In a later analysis, co-occurring TCRs were grouped using DBSCAN, with TCRdist sequence similarity added in when clustering inside HLA-allele-positive subsets. Repertoires with fewer than 30,000 or more than 120,000 public chains, plus five repertoires with anomalous nucleotide sharing, were excluded from co-occurrence clustering. In TCRdb, the immuneACCESS table is reduced to in-frame sequences with V and J assigned. These tables do not hold every clone; where another copy was compared, an unresolved V gene accounts for under half, and the others remain unexplained. V and J calls and clone size are as listed in that table; D and trimming were resolved from the DNA. This sample has 300,000 or so clones in its table, and 80% to 90% of those were observed once. 2% to 2.5% of the sample is in the top ten clones.

A note on this clone: Its cognate antigen has yet to be identified. Base qualities were left out, and no much larger clone turns up one base away.

Inclusive of the bounding cysteine and phenylalanine, the CDR3 is 13 residues long. Here the CDR3 DNA is all that survives: 39 bases in frame from base 1. The junction carries 13 bases between V and J, which are trimmed by 5 bases and 8 bases respectively. CDR1 and CDR2 are drawn from the germline V gene: MDHEN, SYDVKM. In total, more than 500 healthy bone marrow donors made up the cohort. At the time of sampling, all cohort members were nominally healthy, though unrecorded immune exposures were likely present. The donor tested CMV seropositive, placing the donor among the 250 to 350 seropositive members of the cohort. A peripheral blood sample was provided by each donor, and peripheral blood mononuclear cells were used for TCR beta sequencing. Genomic DNA extraction from the blood cell samples was performed with the Qiagen DNeasy Blood Extraction Kit.

This receptor was taken from a woman in her thirties or forties in good health and CMV-seropositive. The sample taken for sequencing was PBMCs. Recombination connected TRBV28 to TRBJ2-1, with no D gene named confidently. The CDR3 region: CASSPPHRDEQFF. The DNA is as follows: TGTGCCAGCAGTCCCCCCCACCGGGATGAGCAGTTCTTC.